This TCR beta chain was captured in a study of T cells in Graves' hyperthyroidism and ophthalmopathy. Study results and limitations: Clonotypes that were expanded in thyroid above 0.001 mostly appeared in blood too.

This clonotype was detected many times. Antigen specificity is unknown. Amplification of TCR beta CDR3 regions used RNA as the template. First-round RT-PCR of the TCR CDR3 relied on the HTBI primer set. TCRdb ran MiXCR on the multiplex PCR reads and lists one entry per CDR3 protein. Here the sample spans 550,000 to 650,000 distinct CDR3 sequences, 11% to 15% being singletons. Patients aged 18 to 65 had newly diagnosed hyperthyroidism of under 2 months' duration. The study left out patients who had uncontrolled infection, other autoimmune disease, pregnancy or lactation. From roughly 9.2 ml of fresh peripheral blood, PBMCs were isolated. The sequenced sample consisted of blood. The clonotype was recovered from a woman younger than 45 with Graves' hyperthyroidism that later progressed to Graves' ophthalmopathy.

The CDR3 bases are TGTGCCAGCAGCCTCAACCCTGGATCCACGCCCGGGGAGCTGTTTTTT. This gives the protein CASSLNPGSTPGELFF. The chain employs TRBV7-9 and TRBJ2-2; unclear D gene. With 5 bases removed from V and 6 bases from J, the gap between germline ends came to 19 bases. The CDR3 is made up of 16 amino acids. Looked up from germline, CDR1 is SEHNR and CDR2 is FQNEAQ (reference sequence).